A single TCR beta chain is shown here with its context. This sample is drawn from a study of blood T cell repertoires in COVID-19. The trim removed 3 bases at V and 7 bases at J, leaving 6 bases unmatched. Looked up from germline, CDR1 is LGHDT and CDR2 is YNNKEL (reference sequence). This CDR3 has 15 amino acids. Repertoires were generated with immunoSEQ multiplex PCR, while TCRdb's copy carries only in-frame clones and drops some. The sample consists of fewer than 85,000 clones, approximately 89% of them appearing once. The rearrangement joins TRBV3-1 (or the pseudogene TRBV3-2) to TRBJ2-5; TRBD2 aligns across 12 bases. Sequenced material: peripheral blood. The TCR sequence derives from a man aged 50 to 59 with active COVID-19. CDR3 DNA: TGTGCCAGCAGCCAGACTAGCGGGGGAGGCGGGACCCAGTACTTC. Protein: CASSQTSGGGGTQYF.